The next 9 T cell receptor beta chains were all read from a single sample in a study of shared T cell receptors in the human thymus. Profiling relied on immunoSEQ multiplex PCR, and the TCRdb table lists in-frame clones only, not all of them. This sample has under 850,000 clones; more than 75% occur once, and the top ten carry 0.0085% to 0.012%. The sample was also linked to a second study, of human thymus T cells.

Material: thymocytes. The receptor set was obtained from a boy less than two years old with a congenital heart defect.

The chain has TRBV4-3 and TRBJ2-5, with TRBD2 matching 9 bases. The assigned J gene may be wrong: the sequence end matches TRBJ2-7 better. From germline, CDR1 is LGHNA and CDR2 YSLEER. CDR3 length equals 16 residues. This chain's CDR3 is CASSQDLLAGRYEQYF. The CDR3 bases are TGCGCCAGCAGCCAAGATCTGCTAGCGGGAAGGTACGAGCAGTACTTC.

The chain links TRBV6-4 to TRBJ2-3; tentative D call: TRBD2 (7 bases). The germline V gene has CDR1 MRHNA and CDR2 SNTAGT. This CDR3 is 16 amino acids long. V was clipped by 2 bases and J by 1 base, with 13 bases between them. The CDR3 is CASSDEGGRGTDTQYF. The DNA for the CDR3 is TGTGCCAGCAGTGACGAAGGGGGGAGGGGCACAGATACGCAGTATTTT.

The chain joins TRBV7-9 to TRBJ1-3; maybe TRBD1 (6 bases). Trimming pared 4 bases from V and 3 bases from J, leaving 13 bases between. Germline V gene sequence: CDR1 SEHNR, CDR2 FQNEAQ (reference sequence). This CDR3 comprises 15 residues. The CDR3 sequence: CASSYSGVDGNTIYF. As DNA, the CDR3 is TGTGCCAGCAGCTACTCAGGGGTTGATGGAAACACCATATATTTT.

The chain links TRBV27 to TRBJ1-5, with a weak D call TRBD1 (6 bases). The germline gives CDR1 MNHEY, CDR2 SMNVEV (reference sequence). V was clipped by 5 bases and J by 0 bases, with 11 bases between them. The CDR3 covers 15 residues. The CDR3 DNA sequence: TGTGCCAGCAGTCTAAGGACAGCTAGCAATCAGCCCCAGCATTTT. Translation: CASSLRTASNQPQHF.

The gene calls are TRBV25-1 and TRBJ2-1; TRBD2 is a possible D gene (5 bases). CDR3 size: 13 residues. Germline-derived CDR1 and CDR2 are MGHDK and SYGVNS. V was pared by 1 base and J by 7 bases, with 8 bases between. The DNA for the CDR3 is TGTGCCAGCAGTGAATCCGGGGAGAATGAGCAGTTCTTC. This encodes CASSESGENEQFF.

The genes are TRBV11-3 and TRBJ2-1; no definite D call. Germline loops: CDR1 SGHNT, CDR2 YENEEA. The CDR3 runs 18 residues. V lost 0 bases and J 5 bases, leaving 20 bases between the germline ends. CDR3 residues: CASSLDPPTPERDNEQFF. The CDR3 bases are TGTGCCAGCAGCTTAGATCCCCCCACACCCGAACGGGACAATGAGCAGTTCTTC. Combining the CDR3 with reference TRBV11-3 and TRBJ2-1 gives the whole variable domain EAGVVQSPRYKIIEKKQPVAFWCNPISGHNTLYWYLQNLGQGPELLIRYENEEAVDDSQLPKDRFSAERLKGVDSTLKIQPAELGDSAVYLCASSLDPPTPERDNEQFFGPGTRLTVL.

CDR3 sequence reads: CSVDGTGSPSSYNEQFF. CDR3 coding DNA: TGCAGCGTGGACGGGACAGGGTCCCCTAGCTCCTACAATGAGCAGTTCTTC. This rearrangement joins TRBV29-1 to TRBJ2-1; 9 bases map to TRBD1. Germline V gene data show CDR1 as SQVTM and CDR2 as ANQGSEA. This CDR3 is 17 amino acids long. The junction had 12 bases not matched to a gene; V was cut back by 6 bases and J by 0 bases.

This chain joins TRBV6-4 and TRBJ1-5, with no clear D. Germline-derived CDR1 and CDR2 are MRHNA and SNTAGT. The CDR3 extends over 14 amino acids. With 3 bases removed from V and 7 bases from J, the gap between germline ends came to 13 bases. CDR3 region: CASSENPGRQPQHF. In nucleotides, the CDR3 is TGTGCCAGCAGTGAGAATCCGGGTCGACAGCCCCAGCATTTT.

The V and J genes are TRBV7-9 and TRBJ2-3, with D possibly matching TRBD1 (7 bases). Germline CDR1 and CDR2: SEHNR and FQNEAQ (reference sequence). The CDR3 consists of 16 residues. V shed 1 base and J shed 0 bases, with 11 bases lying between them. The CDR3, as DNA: TGTGCCAGCAGCTTAGAGGGGGGACAGAGCACAGATACGCAGTATTTT. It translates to CASSLEGGQSTDTQYF.